This T cell receptor beta chain was recovered during a study of T cell repertoires in aging, cancer and after chemotherapy. Study-level findings and limits: Across the chemotherapy interval, each cancer cohort showed higher median generation probability, suggesting thymic rebound.

A few counts support this clonotype. Its target is not known. Peripheral blood genomic DNA, not sorted cells or RNA, was the template. Multiplex touch-down PCR with TRB-A/B primers amplified rearranged V-D-J TRB sequences. MiXCR, applied by TCRdb to the multiplex PCR reads, yields one record per CDR3 protein. The table shows over 2,000 distinct CDR3 sequences, with 50% occurring only once. The germline V gene has CDR1 GTSNPN and CDR2 SVGIG (reference sequence). CDR3 size: 15 residues. Trimming removed 1 base from V and 5 bases from J, with 15 bases in between. This receptor was obtained from a human donor with a solid tumor. Material: blood. The chain links TRBV30 to TRBJ1-5; D might be TRBD1 (5 bases). CDR3 bases: TGTGCCTGGAGTGCCGGGACCCCAGGAGATCAGCCCCAGCATTTT. Translation gives CAWSAGTPGDQPQHF. The variable domain in full, completed from reference TRBV30 and TRBJ1-5, reads SQTIHQWPATLVQPVGSPLSLECTVEGTSNPNLYWYRQAAGRGLQLLFYSVGIGQISSEVPQNLSASRPQDRQFILSSKKLLLSDSGFYLCAWSAGTPGDQPQHFGDGTRLSIL.